These 8 T cell receptor beta chains share one sample of origin, sequenced in a study of identical twins. TCRdb processed the 5' RACE reads anew with MiXCR; each CDR3 protein has one entry. The sample records fewer than 250,000 distinct CDR3 sequences, 7.5% being singletons. This sample was also put to use in a study of yellow fever vaccine responses in identical twins.

Sequencing was carried out using memory (CD45RO+) T cells sorted from blood. Source of these receptors: a woman between 18 and 29 years old in good health.

This clonotype was seen repeatedly, ten times or more. V gene TRBV6-2 or TRBV6-3 combines with J gene TRBJ2-1; 9 bases line up with TRBD1. V trimming: 6 bases; J trimming: 9 bases; junction bases outside the gene matches: 6. Germline V gene data show CDR1 as MNHEY and CDR2 as SVGEGT. The CDR3 is 13 residues long. CDR3 in amino acids: CASSPSDRGEQFF. The CDR3 nucleotides are TGTGCCAGCAGCCCCTCGGACAGGGGTGAGCAGTTCTTC.

The V gene is TRBV6-2 or TRBV6-3, the J gene TRBJ2-1; D not resolved. This CDR3 spans 13 amino acids. V lost 2 bases, J lost 4 bases, and 6 bases lay in between. Germline V gives CDR1 MNHEY, CDR2 SVGEGT. The CDR3 DNA sequence: TGTGCCAGCAGTTACGAAGTGTACAATGAGCAGTTCTTC. Translated, it gives CASSYEVYNEQFF.

The rearrangement joins TRBV11-2 to TRBJ2-3; D might be TRBD1 (6 bases). Germline V gene lookup returns CDR1 SGHAT and CDR2 FQNNGV. This CDR3 is 17 amino acids long. The V end was cut by 3 bases, the J end by 2 bases, with 18 bases between. CDR3 DNA: TGTGCCAGCAGCTTTCGGCCAGGGGTGTTTAACACAGATACGCAGTATTTT. It is translated as CASSFRPGVFNTDTQYF.

This clonotype was seen ten or more times. The chain has TRBV20-1 and TRBJ1-5, with D hard to call. Germline-derived CDR1 and CDR2 are DFQATT and SNEGSKA (reference sequence). CDR3 length equals 12 residues. Between the trimmed V and J ends, which lost 7 bases and 3 bases, there was a span of 10 bases. CDR3 bases: TGCAGTGGAGGACCCCTCAATCAGCCCCAGCATTTT. Residues: CSGGPLNQPQHF.

This clonotype was recorded at least ten times. The V and J genes are TRBV9 and TRBJ2-1; 9 positions agree with TRBD2. The CDR3 sequence is 16 residues long. Germline loops: CDR1 SGDLS, CDR2 YYNGEE. V was pared by 4 bases and J by 6 bases, with 11 bases of the junction left unmatched. The DNA for the CDR3 is TGTGCCAGCAGCCCCTGGGGACTAGCCCAGCGCAATGAGCAGTTCTTC. This gives the protein CASSPWGLAQRNEQFF.

This clonotype was seen only a few times. The rearrangement uses TRBV5-6 and TRBJ2-1; D gene ambiguous. CDR1 and CDR2 (germline): SGHDT, YYEEEE. This CDR3 has 11 residues. With 1 base removed from V and 9 bases from J, the gap between germline ends came to 5 bases. CDR3 coding DNA: TGTGCCAGCAGCTTGCTGGGTGAGCAGTTCTTC. Protein product: CASSLLGEQFF.

In its sample, this clonotype was seen many times. The V and J genes are TRBV28 and TRBJ1-5; 7 nucleotides match TRBD1. CDR3 length: 18 residues. Germline CDR1 is MDHEN and CDR2 is SYDVKM. V shed 6 bases, J shed 1 base, and the junction held 15 bases outside the gene matches. CDR3 sequence reads: CASSVPSAKQGSNQPQHF. In nucleotides, the CDR3 is TGTGCCAGCAGCGTACCGTCAGCGAAACAGGGGAGCAATCAGCCCCAGCATTTT.

This chain's CDR3 is CASSLVAGNLETQYF. The CDR3 coding sequence is TGTGCCAGCAGCTTAGTAGCGGGGAACTTGGAGACCCAGTACTTC. The V and J genes are TRBV7-8 and TRBJ2-5, with TRBD2 matching 8 bases. Germline trimming cut 1 base from V and 5 bases from J; bases unmatched to any gene: 6. CDR1 is SGHVS, CDR2 FQNEAQ, per germline. CDR3 length equals 15 residues.